The text below deals with one TCR beta chain. Its antigen is currently unknown. TCRdb independently ran MiXCR on the 5' RACE reads; one entry per CDR3 protein. The table has 550,000 to 650,000 distinct CDR3 sequences, 17% seen once. This entry is derived from a study of T-cell memory formation after mild COVID-19. Study-wide background: Across donors, TCR clusters were largely donor specific. Regarding the study as a whole: There were some responding clones in pre-infection memory, which suggested that cross-reactive memory had joined. Clones contracting across day 15 to 85 had a balanced CD4/CD8 profile; later expanding clones leaned CD4+.

V gave up 4 bases and J gave up 6 bases, with 12 bases separating them. Germline V gives CDR1 SGHTA, CDR2 FQGNSA. The CDR3 covers 14 residues. The sequencing input was PBMCs or a T cell subset sorted from them (not recorded which). The source is an adult woman who had mild COVID-19 (a few samples of this study predate the infection). Cell type and time point are not known. The rearrangement links TRBV7-2 to TRBJ2-2; D is perhaps TRBD2 (5 bases). CDR3 residues: CASSWRKVPGELFF. For the CDR3, the DNA is TGTGCCAGCAGCTGGAGGAAGGTACCCGGGGAGCTGTTTTTT.